The clone carrying this T cell receptor (beta chain) came up once. Germline values: CDR1 MNHGY, CDR2 SAAAGT. This CDR3 has 14 residues. Trimming removed 5 bases from V and 7 bases from J, with 15 bases in between. The record originates from a study of circulating tumor DNA in untreated peripheral T-cell lymphoma. Profiling relied on immunoSEQ multiplex PCR, and the TCRdb table lists in-frame clones only, not all of them. The sample records 6,000 to 8,000 clones, 65% to 80% being singletons. This tumor tissue came from a pretreatment baseline collection. The specimen sequenced was tumor tissue. This rearrangement joins TRBV6-8 to TRBJ1-5; possible D gene TRBD1, 5 bases. The receptor was isolated from a human donor with peripheral T-cell lymphoma. The CDR3 coding sequence is TGTGCCAGCAGTCGGGCAGGGTTAGGGCAGCCCCAGCATTTT. Amino acids: CASSRAGLGQPQHF.